This is a list of T cell receptor beta chains from one sample in a study of cytomegalovirus exposure and HLA in healthy donors. Here immunoSEQ multiplex PCR was the method, and the copy in TCRdb shows in-frame clones only, minus some. The repertoire holds a few hundred thousand clones, with 86% as singletons. The source material was PBMCs. These receptors were taken from a woman in her late teens or twenties in good health and CMV-seronegative. The CDR3 runs from the conserved cysteine through the conserved F or W. D genes are given only for firm matches. Clone size appears in some rows only: once, few, many, or a class for an expanded clone.

TRBJ2-3 | TRBV5-1 | TRBD2 | - | TGCGCCAGCAACTCTGCGGGGGACCCGGCAGATACGCAGTATTTT | CASNSAGDPADTQYF
TRBJ2-1 | TRBV9 | TRBD1 | - | TGTGCCAGCCACCCAGGGGGCGCGGTCGATGAGCAGTTCTTC | CASHPGGAVDEQFF
TRBJ1-2 | TRBV9 | - | - | TGTGCCAGCAGCTCCGGGGGAGGTTTAAGGAGCTACACCTTC | CASSSGGGLRSYTF
TRBJ2-3 | TRBV5-1 | TRBD2 | - | TGCGCCAGCAGCTTTAGCGGGACCGAAGATACGCAGTATTTT | CASSFSGTEDTQYF
TRBJ2-7 | TRBV7-7 | TRBD1 | - | TGTGCCAGCAGCTACGGACAGGGGAGCCACTACGAGCAGTACTTC | CASSYGQGSHYEQYF
TRBJ2-3 | TRBV5-6 | TRBD2 | - | TGTGCCAGCAGCTTGGGGGTTGGGACTAGCGGGAGGTCAGATACGCAGTATTTT | CASSLGVGTSGRSDTQYF
TRBJ2-7 | TRBV6-6 | TRBD2 | - | TGTGCCAGCAGTTACGGAGCGGGAGCCTACGAGCAGTACTTC | CASSYGAGAYEQYF
TRBJ2-1 | TRBV5-4 | - | - | TGTGCCAGCAGCCCCCGCGAAAGCTACAATGAGCAGTTCTTC | CASSPRESYNEQFF
TRBJ2-7 | TRBV6-5 | TRBD2 | - | TGTGCCAGCAGTTGGGGGACTAGCGGGAGGAGCGAGCAGTACTTC | CASSWGTSGRSEQYF
TRBJ1-2 | TRBV19 | - | once | TGTGCCAGTAGTATAGGGGAGGGCTATGGCTACACCTTC | CASSIGEGYGYTF
TRBJ1-4 | TRBV21-1 | - | few | TGTGCCGCTACACGGGCAACTAATGAAAAACTGTTTTTT | CAATRATNEKLFF
TRBJ2-1 | TRBV5-1 | TRBD2 | once | TGCGCCAGCAGCCCGGCTCCGACTAGCGGGTGGGGCAATGAGCAGTTCTTC | CASSPAPTSGWGNEQFF
TRBJ2-3 | TRBV5-1 | TRBD2 | - | TGCGCCAGCAGCTCGCCCCAGGCGGGAGTACCGTATTTT | CASSSPQAGVPYF
TRBJ1-2 | TRBV5-1 | TRBD1 | - | TGCGCCAGCAGCTTCTGGGGACAGGGGGTCTCACAAAATGGCTACACCTTC | CASSFWGQGVSQNGYTF
TRBJ1-5 | TRBV6-5 | - | - | TGTGCCAGCAGTTCCAACAGGGACAATCAGCCCCAGCATTTT | CASSSNRDNQPQHF
TRBJ2-5 | TRBV6-1 | TRBD2 | - | TGTGCCAGCAGTGCTAGCGGGAGAGGAGAGACCCAGTACTTC | CASSASGRGETQYF
TRBJ2-3 | TRBV7-9 | TRBD2 | - | TGTGCCAGCAGCCGGATAGGTAGCGGGAGCACAGATACGCAGTATTTT | CASSRIGSGSTDTQYF
TRBJ2-2 | TRBV7-2 | - | - | TGTGCCAGCAGCTCCCCCGAGACCGGGGAGCTGTTTTTT | CASSSPETGELFF
TRBJ2-7 | TRBV19 | - | - | TGTGCCAGTAGTATAGTCCCGGGAGCAGTCGAGCAGTACTTC | CASSIVPGAVEQYF
TRBJ1-2 | TRBV5-6 | - | - | TGTGCCAGCAGCTTGCAAACGATGGGGGGGGCCTATGGCTACACCTTC | CASSLQTMGGAYGYTF
TRBJ1-5 | TRBV25-1 | - | - | TGTGCCAGCAGTGAATTTCTAGACTATAGCAATCAGCCCCAGCATTTT | CASSEFLDYSNQPQHF
TRBJ2-1 | TRBV4-2 | - | - | TGTGCCAGCAGCCAATTCCGGGGGGAGCAGTTCTTC | CASSQFRGEQFF
TRBJ1-1 | TRBV6-9 | - | - | TGTGCCAGCAGCCTCCCTAGAAAAGGATACACTGAAGCTTTCTTT | CASSLPRKGYTEAFF
TRBJ2-7 | TRBV9 | - | - | TGTGCCAGCAGCACCGGGGGACAGTCCTACGAGCAGTACTTC | CASSTGGQSYEQYF
TRBJ2-1 | TRBV15 | - | - | TGTGCCACCAGCAGAGATTTTGCCGGGATGTACAATGAGCAGTTCTTC | CATSRDFAGMYNEQFF
TRBJ2-7 | TRBV27 | - | - | TGTGCCAGCAGTCCCCAGTACCCCTACGAGCAGTACTTC | CASSPQYPYEQYF
TRBJ2-2 | TRBV5-1 | - | - | TGCGCCAGCAGCAAAGCCCGGGAGCTGTTTTTT | CASSKARELFF
TRBJ1-2 | TRBV18 | - | - | TGTGCCAGCTCACCCAGGGGACAACAATATGGCTACACCTTC | CASSPRGQQYGYTF
TRBJ2-7 | TRBV7-2 | - | - | TGTGCCAGCAGCTCCCAGACGGGGGCCTACGAGCAGTACTTC | CASSSQTGAYEQYF
TRBJ2-5 | TRBV7-9 | TRBD2 | - | TGTGCCAGCAGCCCGGGGACTAGCGGGAGTGGGGAGACCCAGTACTTC | CASSPGTSGSGETQYF
TRBJ2-1 | TRBV5-1 | TRBD2 | - | TGCGCCAGCAGCCCCCAAGGCCCGGGAGGGTTCTTC | CASSPQGPGGFF
TRBJ2-5 | TRBV2 | - | few | TGTGCCAGCAGTAAGCACAGGGTGGCAGAGACCCAGTACTTC | CASSKHRVAETQYF
TRBJ1-1 | TRBV5-1 | - | few | TGCGCCAGCAGCTTCGGCACTGAAGCTTTCTTT | CASSFGTEAFF
TRBJ2-7 | TRBV29-1 | TRBD1 | - | TGCAGCGTTGTAAACAGGGGGACCTACGAGCAGTACTTC | CSVVNRGTYEQYF
TRBJ2-5 | TRBV20-1 | - | - | TGCAGTGCTAGAGATGTAGACTCCCCGTACTTC | CSARDVDSPYF
TRBJ2-1 | TRBV27 | - | - | TGTGCCAGCAGTTTTTTGGGGGCTACCCGGGGTAATGAGCAGTTCTTC | CASSFLGATRGNEQFF
TRBJ2-5 | TRBV10-3 | - | few | TGTGCCTCCGGTGGGATAGCGGAGACCCAGTACTTC | CASGGIAETQYF
TRBJ1-5 | TRBV6-1 | TRBD1 | - | TGTGCCAGCAGTGGGGACAGGCAACAGCCCCAGCATTTT | CASSGDRQQPQHF
TRBJ2-7 | TRBV5-1 | - | - | TGCGCCAGCAGCTCCCTTTACGAGCAGTACTTC | CASSSLYEQYF
TRBJ2-7 | TRBV9 | TRBD2 | - | TGTGCCAGCAGCGGTAGCGGGCGCGACTCCTACGAGCAGTACTTC | CASSGSGRDSYEQYF
TRBJ1-1 | TRBV27 | TRBD1 | - | TGTGCCAGCAAAAGGACAGGGGCGAACACTGAAGCTTTCTTT | CASKRTGANTEAFF
TRBJ2-1 | TRBV2 | - | - | TGTGCCAGCAGTGATTCCGGCGGGGTCTCCTACAATGAGCAGTTCTTC | CASSDSGGVSYNEQFF
TRBJ1-4 | TRBV18 | - | - | TGTGCCAGCTCACCACGTGAGACCCCGGGGGAAAAACTGTTTTTT | CASSPRETPGEKLFF
TRBJ2-5 | TRBV28 | - | - | TGTGCCAGCAGTTTAGCTACCGACAAGCCCCGGTCAGAGACCCAGTACTTC | CASSLATDKPRSETQYF
TRBJ1-2 | TRBV12-5 | TRBD1 | - | TGTGCTAGTGGTTTGGGGGCCCTGACAGGGAGAGTAGACTATGGCTACACCTTC | CASGLGALTGRVDYGYTF
TRBJ2-7 | TRBV28 | TRBD1 | - | TGTGCCAGCACGACGGACAGGGTCTGGGAGCAGTACTTC | CASTTDRVWEQYF
TRBJ1-2 | TRBV21-1 | - | - | TGTGCCAGCAGCACCCGACAGGACTATGGCTACACCTTC | CASSTRQDYGYTF
TRBJ2-7 | TRBV28 | TRBD2 | - | TGTGCCAGCAGCCGCGGACTAGCGGGCTCCTACGAGCAGTACTTC | CASSRGLAGSYEQYF